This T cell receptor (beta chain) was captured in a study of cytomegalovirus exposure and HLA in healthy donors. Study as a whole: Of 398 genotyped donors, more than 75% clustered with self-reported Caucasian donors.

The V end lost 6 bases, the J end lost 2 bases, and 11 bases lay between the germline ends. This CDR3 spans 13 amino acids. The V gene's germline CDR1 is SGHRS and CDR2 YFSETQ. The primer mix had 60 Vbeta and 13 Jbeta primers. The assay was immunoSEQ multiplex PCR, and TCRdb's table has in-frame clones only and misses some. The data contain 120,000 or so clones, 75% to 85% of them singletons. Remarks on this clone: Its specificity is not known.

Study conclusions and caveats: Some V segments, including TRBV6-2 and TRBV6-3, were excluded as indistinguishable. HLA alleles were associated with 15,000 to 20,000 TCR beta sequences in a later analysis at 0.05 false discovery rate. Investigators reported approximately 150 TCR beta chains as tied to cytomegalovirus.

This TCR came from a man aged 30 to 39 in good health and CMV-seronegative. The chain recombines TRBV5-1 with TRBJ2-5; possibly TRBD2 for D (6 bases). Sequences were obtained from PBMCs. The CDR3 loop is CASKLSGQETQYF. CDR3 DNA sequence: TGCGCCAGCAAGTTGAGCGGGCAAGAGACCCAGTACTTC.